This T cell receptor (beta chain) was sequenced for a study of cytomegalovirus exposure and HLA in healthy donors. For the study at large: HLA-typed donors were the source of approximately 88 million unique TCRs held in an early data release.

The PCR made use of 60 Vbeta and 13 Jbeta primers. Assay: immunoSEQ multiplex PCR; the TCRdb copy retains only in-frame clones and omits some. The sample shows under 200,000 clones, more than 70% of them seen only once. The V gene end was trimmed by 4 bases and the J gene end by 2 bases; junction bases not matched to a gene: 8. The V gene's germline CDR1 is SQVTM and CDR2 ANQGSEA. The CDR3 contains 14 residues. Sequenced: PBMCs. This chain connects TRBV29-1 to TRBJ2-7; 7 nucleotides agree with TRBD1. The TCR comes from a boy younger than 18 in good health and CMV-seronegative. The CDR3 nucleotides read TGCAGCGTTGTTTGGCAGGGGGTTACCTACGAGCAGTACTTC. Protein: CSVVWQGVTYEQYF.